This T cell receptor (beta chain) was identified during a study of monozygotic twins with cystic fibrosis (dated by TCRdb to the early 2020s). As for the study more broadly: Barcoded libraries were prepared with roughly 15 PCR cycles from around 3 micrograms of fragmented DNA. On the day of blood sampling, twins were ranked among 1,060 cohort participants for weight-for-height and for FEVPerc (FEV1 disease centile). Data for three of the twin pairs had been reported previously in another context. To assess genetic influence on V and J gene usage, the study compared TCR beta repertoires within and across 16 monozygotic twin pairs with cystic fibrosis. Ten female and six male twin pairs, aged about 2.0 to 36.4 years (median roughly 8.4 years) and mostly children and adolescents, were included in the cohort.

Results and caveats for the whole study, not just this receptor: The cohort was small, and the number of shared CDR3s showed no association with age, concordance or disease severity. Simpson clonality was generally low (median roughly 0.0088), which suggests a naive-dominated repertoire, and clonality was higher in the most severely affected patients. Significantly higher nucleotide-identical clonotype sharing was observed within monozygotic CF twin pairs than between unrelated CF individuals (P = 0.000026, Mann-Whitney). V gene usage was most similar to the co-twin in 13 of 16 pairs, and J usage was most similar to the co-twin in 8 of 16 pairs, which suggests genetic constraints.

According to the germline V gene, CDR1 reads SGHRS and CDR2 reads YFSETQ. V is clipped by 0 bases and J by 4 bases, and the sequence between their germline boundaries is 16 bases long. The CDR3 contains 16 residues, cysteine and phenylalanine counted. Only CDR3 DNA is held: 48 bases, read in frame from base 1. About this clone itself: What antigen it recognizes has not been identified. Within one base of it there is no much larger clone, and no base qualities were kept.

The twin pairs came from the European Cystic Fibrosis Twin and Sibling Study Cohort, a cohort that recruited patients from over a hundred CF clinics across 14 European countries. Zygosity and CFTR genotype were confirmed in-house, and zygosity was tested by multiplex PCR of nine short tandem repeat loci. Peripheral blood was sampled from each twin, and clinical parameters were recorded on the day of blood sampling. Genomic DNA was isolated from peripheral blood cells with phenol/chloroform and kept in TE buffer at 4 degrees C. TCR beta CDR3 regions were amplified by multiplex PCR with the immunoSEQ immune profiling system according to the manufacturer's instructions. An Illumina NextSeq system was used for sequencing. In the source study's methods: Sequence data were processed on the immunoSEQ Analyzer platform, and clonality was computed as the square root of Simpson's index of productive rearrangements. Similarity in V and J usage was quantified by Jensen-Shannon distance, and CDR3 generation probabilities were calculated with OLGA. Shared CDR3 sequences were searched against the immuneACCESS database (August 2020) and VDJdb (December 2020). TCRdb retrieved this table from immuneACCESS and kept in-frame rearrangements only. Not all clones are present; in checked studies, unresolved V genes account for under half, and no reason is known for the remainder. V, J and clone size were drawn from that table, and D and trimming were deduced from the DNA. For this sample the table gives about 19,000 clones, of which nearly 98% were detected only once. The leading ten clones occupy about 2% of the sample.

The receptor chain draws on TRBV5-1 and TRBJ1-1; TRBD1 could be the D gene, as 6 bases match. Source material: blood. The TCR originated in a woman under 40 with cystic fibrosis. The CDR3 protein sequence reads: CASSLEGQFRGTEAFF. The nucleotides are TGCGCCAGCAGCTTGGAGGGACAATTCAGAGGCACTGAAGCTTTCTTT.